Listed below are T cell receptor beta chains from one sample, sequenced in a study of cytomegalovirus exposure and HLA in healthy donors. Clones were read by immunoSEQ multiplex PCR, and TCRdb kept only the in-frame ones, dropping some. Here the sample spans about 90,000 clones, roughly 71% being singletons. Sequenced: PBMCs. These receptor sequences come from a woman aged 18-35 years in good health and CMV-seropositive. Each CDR3 is given with its conserved first and last residue. Fields, in order: D gene, V gene, J gene, clone size, CDR3 DNA, CDR3 protein. A D gene is named only where the DNA matches it firmly. Clone size is shown for a subset of rows, as once, few, many or a class of expanded clone.

D gene: -
V gene: TRBV27
J gene: TRBJ2-5
clone size: -
CDR3 DNA: TGTGCCAGCAGCCCCGGGGACTGGCAGTACTTC
CDR3 protein: CASSPGDWQYF

D gene: TRBD1
V gene: TRBV6-1
J gene: TRBJ1-1
clone size: -
CDR3 DNA: TGTGCCAGCATCATGACAGGGGTAAACACTGAAGCTTTCTTT
CDR3 protein: CASIMTGVNTEAFF

D gene: -
V gene: TRBV18
J gene: TRBJ2-3
clone size: once
CDR3 DNA: TGTGCCAGCTCACCGCTACAGGGAGCAGATACGCAGTATTTT
CDR3 protein: CASSPLQGADTQYF

D gene: -
V gene: TRBV30
J gene: TRBJ1-2
clone size: -
CDR3 DNA: TGTGCCTGGAGTGGTTTGACTTTTAAAACTAACTATGGCTACACCTTC
CDR3 protein: CAWSGLTFKTNYGYTF

D gene: TRBD2
V gene: TRBV4-2
J gene: TRBJ2-1
clone size: -
CDR3 DNA: TGTGCCAGCAGCCAAGAACTAGCGGCCGTGGGGAATGAGCAGTTCTTC
CDR3 protein: CASSQELAAVGNEQFF

D gene: -
V gene: TRBV29-1
J gene: TRBJ2-7
clone size: few
CDR3 DNA: TGCAGCGTTGGGGAGGGGGGGGTCGAGCAGTACTTC
CDR3 protein: CSVGEGGVEQYF

D gene: TRBD1
V gene: TRBV4-1
J gene: TRBJ1-1
clone size: -
CDR3 DNA: TGCGCCAGCACTCGACAGGGATCACTTATGAACACTGAAGCTTTCTTT
CDR3 protein: CASTRQGSLMNTEAFF

D gene: -
V gene: TRBV27
J gene: TRBJ2-5
clone size: -
CDR3 DNA: TGTGCCAGCAGTTCTTTAGGCGGTGGGCAAGAGACCCAGTACTTC
CDR3 protein: CASSSLGGGQETQYF

D gene: -
V gene: TRBV28
J gene: TRBJ2-1
clone size: -
CDR3 DNA: TGTGCCAGCAGTCACCACGGGGATTCGGTTTACAATGAGCAGTTCTTC
CDR3 protein: CASSHHGDSVYNEQFF

D gene: -
V gene: TRBV6-4
J gene: TRBJ2-7
clone size: -
CDR3 DNA: TGTGCCAGCAGTGATAGGAGGGGCTTACATTCCTACGAGCAGTACTTC
CDR3 protein: CASSDRRGLHSYEQYF

D gene: -
V gene: TRBV7-9
J gene: TRBJ1-2
clone size: -
CDR3 DNA: TGTGCCAGCAGCGTTTCAGGATCTCGTCCCAACTATGGCTACACCTTC
CDR3 protein: CASSVSGSRPNYGYTF

D gene: TRBD2
V gene: TRBV13
J gene: TRBJ2-3
clone size: -
CDR3 DNA: TGTGCCAGCAGCTCCACTAGCGGGAGCACAGATACGCAGTATTTT
CDR3 protein: CASSSTSGSTDTQYF

D gene: -
V gene: TRBV29-1
J gene: TRBJ1-2
clone size: once
CDR3 DNA: TGCAGCGTTGACAGCTATGGCTACACCTTC
CDR3 protein: CSVDSYGYTF

D gene: -
V gene: TRBV7-2
J gene: TRBJ2-7
clone size: -
CDR3 DNA: TGTGCCAGCAGCTTATCAGGGGGGTTAGCGCACGAGCAGTACTTC
CDR3 protein: CASSLSGGLAHEQYF

D gene: TRBD1
V gene: TRBV5-1
J gene: TRBJ2-1
clone size: -
CDR3 DNA: TGCGCCAGCAGCTTGGAGGGACAGCTTTACAATGAGCAGTTCTTC
CDR3 protein: CASSLEGQLYNEQFF

D gene: -
V gene: TRBV15
J gene: TRBJ2-1
clone size: -
CDR3 DNA: TGTGCCACCAGCAGAGACAGGGGCCATGAGCAGTTCTTC
CDR3 protein: CATSRDRGHEQFF

D gene: TRBD1
V gene: TRBV10-1
J gene: TRBJ1-2
clone size: -
CDR3 DNA: TGCGCCAGCAGTCCAGGGGGACGTGGCTATGGCTACACCTTC
CDR3 protein: CASSPGGRGYGYTF

D gene: -
V gene: TRBV29-1
J gene: TRBJ2-5
clone size: few
CDR3 DNA: TGCAGCGTTGAGTCTAGCAGGCAAGAGACCCAGTACTTC
CDR3 protein: CSVESSRQETQYF

D gene: -
V gene: TRBV7-2
J gene: TRBJ1-5
clone size: -
CDR3 DNA: TGTGCCAGCAGCTTAGGACAGCTTAGCAATCAGCCCCAGCATTTT
CDR3 protein: CASSLGQLSNQPQHF

D gene: -
V gene: TRBV5-1
J gene: TRBJ2-7
clone size: -
CDR3 DNA: TGCGCCAGCAGCAAAGGTGGGGGGTGGACCTACGAGCAGTACTTC
CDR3 protein: CASSKGGGWTYEQYF

D gene: TRBD2
V gene: TRBV7-6
J gene: TRBJ2-7
clone size: -
CDR3 DNA: TGTGCCAGCAGCGACCGTAGCGGGAGCTACGAGCAGTACTTC
CDR3 protein: CASSDRSGSYEQYF

D gene: -
V gene: TRBV7-9
J gene: TRBJ2-4
clone size: -
CDR3 DNA: TGTGCCAGCAGCTCGCAAGGAGGCGGTGACATTCAGTACTTC
CDR3 protein: CASSSQGGGDIQYF

D gene: -
V gene: TRBV27
J gene: TRBJ2-7
clone size: -
CDR3 DNA: TGTGCCAGCAGTTTACAACTAGGGATCGGCGAGCAGTACTTC
CDR3 protein: CASSLQLGIGEQYF

D gene: -
V gene: TRBV21-1
J gene: TRBJ1-5
clone size: -
CDR3 DNA: TGTGCCAGCAGCAAACTCCGGGAGCGAGGGCAGCCCCAGCATTTT
CDR3 protein: CASSKLRERGQPQHF

D gene: -
V gene: TRBV28
J gene: TRBJ1-1
clone size: -
CDR3 DNA: TGTGCCAGCAGTTTAATCTATTCGTCGGCTTTCTTT
CDR3 protein: CASSLIYSSAFF

D gene: TRBD2
V gene: TRBV5-4
J gene: TRBJ2-3
clone size: few
CDR3 DNA: TGTGCCAGCAGCTTCCATACTAGCGGTACAGATACGCAGTATTTT
CDR3 protein: CASSFHTSGTDTQYF

D gene: TRBD2
V gene: TRBV27
J gene: TRBJ2-1
clone size: -
CDR3 DNA: TGTGCCAGCAGTTTTTTGGGGGAGGGCTACAATGAGCAGTTCTTC
CDR3 protein: CASSFLGEGYNEQFF

D gene: -
V gene: TRBV15
J gene: TRBJ1-6
clone size: few
CDR3 DNA: TGTGCCACCAGCAGAGACATGACTGCTAATTCACCCCTCCACTTT
CDR3 protein: CATSRDMTANSPLHF

D gene: TRBD1
V gene: TRBV6-5
J gene: TRBJ1-2
clone size: -
CDR3 DNA: TGTGCCAGCAGAGTACAGGGGGCGCCGGGAGGTGGCTACACCTTC
CDR3 protein: CASRVQGAPGGGYTF

D gene: -
V gene: TRBV19
J gene: TRBJ2-7
clone size: -
CDR3 DNA: TGTGCCAGTAGTATATCGGCCGGGAACGAGCAGTACTTC
CDR3 protein: CASSISAGNEQYF

D gene: TRBD1
V gene: TRBV30
J gene: TRBJ2-4
clone size: -
CDR3 DNA: TGTGCCTCGACCGGACAGGGGGCAAAGATTGGCAAAAACATTCAGTACTTC
CDR3 protein: CASTGQGAKIGKNIQYF

D gene: TRBD1
V gene: TRBV7-9
J gene: TRBJ1-1
clone size: -
CDR3 DNA: TGTGCCAGCAGCTTAACTGACAGGGCGAACACTGAAGCTTTCTTT
CDR3 protein: CASSLTDRANTEAFF

D gene: TRBD2
V gene: TRBV6-5
J gene: TRBJ2-3
clone size: -
CDR3 DNA: TGTGCCAGCAGTTATCGTAGCGGGGTCCCCACAGATACGCAGTATTTT
CDR3 protein: CASSYRSGVPTDTQYF

D gene: TRBD2
V gene: TRBV27
J gene: TRBJ2-1
clone size: -
CDR3 DNA: TGTGCCAGCAGTCCCCTAGCGGGAGCCGGTGAGCAGTTCTTC
CDR3 protein: CASSPLAGAGEQFF

D gene: -
V gene: TRBV10-2
J gene: TRBJ1-1
clone size: -
CDR3 DNA: TGCGCCAGCAGGGGACTCAGAACGGACACTGAAGCTTTCTTT
CDR3 protein: CASRGLRTDTEAFF

D gene: -
V gene: TRBV6-6
J gene: TRBJ1-2
clone size: -
CDR3 DNA: TGTGCCAGCCGTCAGGGGAACGGAGCCAACTATGGCTACACCTTC
CDR3 protein: CASRQGNGANYGYTF

D gene: TRBD1
V gene: TRBV19
J gene: TRBJ2-3
clone size: -
CDR3 DNA: TGTGCCAGTAAGTCAGGGGGCGCAGCCGCAGATACGCAGTATTTT
CDR3 protein: CASKSGGAAADTQYF

D gene: -
V gene: TRBV29-1
J gene: TRBJ1-2
clone size: -
CDR3 DNA: TGCAGCGTTGGGTTTTCTCAGGGCGGCGGCTACACCTTC
CDR3 protein: CSVGFSQGGGYTF

D gene: TRBD2
V gene: TRBV6-1
J gene: TRBJ2-1
clone size: -
CDR3 DNA: TGTGCCAGCAGATCGGGACTAGCAAGTGAGCAGTTCTTC
CDR3 protein: CASRSGLASEQFF

D gene: TRBD1
V gene: TRBV11-2
J gene: TRBJ1-1
clone size: few
CDR3 DNA: TGTGCCAGCAGGCCGATCGACAGGGGATGGGGGATTACTTTCTTT
CDR3 protein: CASRPIDRGWGITFF

D gene: TRBD1
V gene: TRBV25-1
J gene: TRBJ1-2
clone size: few
CDR3 DNA: TGTGCCAGCAGGACAGGGCTCTATGGCTACACCTTC
CDR3 protein: CASRTGLYGYTF